Below, 6 T cell receptor beta chains from the same sample are listed, as sequenced in a study of post-analysis software for immune sequencing data. Study-wide results and caveats: TRBV5-6, TRBV5-1 and TRBV20-1 belonged to a set of roughly 5 TRBV segments that were more frequent in patients than controls.

Unique molecular identifiers were built into the TCR beta cDNA libraries. TCRdb re-called the PCR reads with MiXCR, one entry per CDR3 protein. The sample yields about 430,000 distinct CDR3 sequences, roughly 38% seen once. For these TCRs, the target antigens are not known. The sequenced sample consisted of blood. Receptor source: a girl aged 2 to 10 with multiple sclerosis.

The rearrangement uses TRBV29-1 and TRBJ1-1, with TRBD1 as a possible D gene (6 bases). The CDR3 has 17 amino acids. Germline values: CDR1 SQVTM, CDR2 ANQGSEA. V lost 6 bases, J lost 0 bases, and 23 bases lay in between. This CDR3 is CSVPSGGWTDMNTEAFF. The CDR3 DNA sequence: TGCAGCGTACCATCGGGAGGGTGGACAGATATGAACACTGAAGCTTTCTTT. Supplemented by reference TRBV29-1 and TRBJ1-1, the full variable domain reads SAVISQKPSRDICQRGTSLTIQCQVDSQVTMMFWYRQQPGQSLTLIATANQGSEATYESGFVIDKFPISRPNLTFSTLTVSNMSPEDSSIYLCSVPSGGWTDMNTEAFFGQGTRLTVV.

This chain uses TRBV7-9 with TRBJ2-5; D perhaps matches TRBD2 (5 bases). Per the germline V gene, CDR1 is SEHNR and CDR2 is FQNEAQ (reference sequence). The CDR3 consists of 18 residues. The V gene lost 2 bases and the J gene lost 1 base, with 20 bases spanning the gap. CDR3 nucleotides: TGTGCCAGCAGCTTAAGGATTCAGGAGCGGAGACTCCAAGAGACCCAGTACTTC. This translates into CASSLRIQERRLQETQYF.

CDR3 nucleotide sequence: TGTGCCAGCAGTGAAGCTTATGGGACTAGCGGCAACAATGAGCAGTTCTTC. Residues: CASSEAYGTSGNNEQFF. This chain uses TRBV6-1 with TRBJ2-1; TRBD2 agrees at 11 bases. There are 17 residues in the CDR3. Germline V CDR1 and CDR2: MNHNS, SASEGT. Trimming removed 0 bases from V and 5 bases from J; junction bases left unmatched: 6.

This CDR3 reads CASSSQGQGGVEKLFF. CDR3 DNA sequence: TGTGCCAGCAGTTCCCAGGGGCAGGGCGGAGTCGAAAAACTGTTTTTT. This rearrangement joins TRBV27 to TRBJ1-4, with TRBD1 as a possible D gene (6 bases). The CDR3 extends over 16 amino acids. Trimming stripped 4 bases from V and 8 bases from J, with 20 bases between. Per the germline V gene, CDR1 is MNHEY and CDR2 is SMNVEV (reference sequence). The full variable domain, rest sourced from reference TRBV27 and TRBJ1-4, is EAQVTQNPRYLITVTGKKLTVTCSQNMNHEYMSWYRQDPGLGLRQIYYSMNVEVTDKGDVPEGYKVSRKEKRNFPLILESPSPNQTSLYFCASSSQGQGGVEKLFFGSGTQLSVL.

Here the CDR3 reads CASSQGSSVAGYNEQFF. The CDR3 coding sequence is TGCGCCAGCAGCCAAGGATCGTCGGTAGCGGGATACAATGAGCAGTTCTTC. The chain recombines TRBV4-1 with TRBJ2-1, with 8 nucleotides matching TRBD2. V lost 1 base, J lost 4 bases, and 9 bases stayed unmatched. The CDR3 is made up of 17 amino acids. Per germline, CDR1 MGHRA and CDR2 YSYEKL.

This clonotype was seen just once. The chain links TRBV5-1 to TRBJ2-5, with a weak D call TRBD2 (7 bases). This CDR3 contains 12 residues. Germline V gene lookup returns CDR1 SGHRS and CDR2 YFSETQ. With 5 bases removed from V and 11 bases from J, the gap between germline ends came to 16 bases. CDR3 in DNA: TGCGCCAGCAGTAAAGAAGGGGGGGAGCAGTACTTC. It yields the protein CASSKEGGEQYF.